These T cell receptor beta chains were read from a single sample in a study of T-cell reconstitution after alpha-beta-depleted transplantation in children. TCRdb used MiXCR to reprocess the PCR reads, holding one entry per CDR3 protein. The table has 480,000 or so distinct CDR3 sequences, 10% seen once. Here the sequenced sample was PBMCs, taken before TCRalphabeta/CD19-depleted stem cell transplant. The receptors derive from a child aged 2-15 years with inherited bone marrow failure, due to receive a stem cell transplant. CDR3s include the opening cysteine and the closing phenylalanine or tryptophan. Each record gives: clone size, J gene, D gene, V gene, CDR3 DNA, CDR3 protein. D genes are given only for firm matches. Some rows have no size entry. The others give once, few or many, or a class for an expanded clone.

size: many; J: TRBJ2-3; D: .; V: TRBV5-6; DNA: TGTGCCAGCAGCGAAAGCACAGATACGCAGTATTTT; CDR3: CASSESTDTQYF
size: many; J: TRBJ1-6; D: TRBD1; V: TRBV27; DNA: TGTGCCAGCAGTTTTTACGGGACAGGGTACTCCTATAATTCACCCCTCCACTTT; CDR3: CASSFYGTGYSYNSPLHF
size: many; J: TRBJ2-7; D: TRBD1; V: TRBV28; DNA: TGTGCCAGCAGTTTAATAAGGGACAGGGGACACGAGCAGTACTTC; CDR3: CASSLIRDRGHEQYF
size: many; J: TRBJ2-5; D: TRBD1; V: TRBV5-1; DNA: TGCGCCAGCAGCACGATAGGGACAGGGGAAGAGACCCAGTACTTC; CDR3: CASSTIGTGEETQYF
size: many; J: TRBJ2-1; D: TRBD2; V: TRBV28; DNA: TGTGCCAGCAGTTTGTCCCGGGAGGGCTCCTACAATGAGCAGTTCTTC; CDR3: CASSLSREGSYNEQFF
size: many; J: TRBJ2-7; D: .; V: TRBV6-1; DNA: TGTGCCAGCAGTGAGCTTTCAGGGCCCTACGAGCAGTACTTC; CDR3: CASSELSGPYEQYF
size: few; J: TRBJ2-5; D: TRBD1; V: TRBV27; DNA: TGTGCCAGCAGTACTAGGGACAGCACTTACCAAGAGACCCAGTACTTC; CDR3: CASSTRDSTYQETQYF
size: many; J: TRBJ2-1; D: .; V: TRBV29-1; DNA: TGCAGCGGCTTGACAGGCGTTAAGGGAGAGCAGTTCTTC; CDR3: CSGLTGVKGEQFF
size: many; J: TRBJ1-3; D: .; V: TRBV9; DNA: TGTGCCAGCAGCGTAGGCCGGGACGATGTGGGGATCTCTGGAAACACCATATATTTT; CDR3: CASSVGRDDVGISGNTIYF
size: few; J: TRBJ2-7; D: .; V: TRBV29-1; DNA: TGCAGCGTTGAATCCGGGGTCGAGCAGTACTTC; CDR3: CSVESGVEQYF
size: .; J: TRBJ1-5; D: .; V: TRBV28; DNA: TGTGCCAGCAGTCACGGGACGGGCAGAAACTATAGCAATCAGCCCCAGCATTTT; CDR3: CASSHGTGRNYSNQPQHF
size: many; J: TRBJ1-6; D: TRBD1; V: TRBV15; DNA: TGTGCCACCAGCAGAGATTTGAGGACAGGGGGTAATTCACCCCTCCACTTT; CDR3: CATSRDLRTGGNSPLHF
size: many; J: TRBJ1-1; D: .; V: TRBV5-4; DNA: TGTGCCAGCAGCTCGGGACGGATGCTGAACACTGAAGCTTTCTTT; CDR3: CASSSGRMLNTEAFF
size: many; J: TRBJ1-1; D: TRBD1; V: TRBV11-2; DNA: TGTGCCAGCAGCACAATACAGGGGCAGAACACTGAAGCTTTCTTT; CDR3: CASSTIQGQNTEAFF
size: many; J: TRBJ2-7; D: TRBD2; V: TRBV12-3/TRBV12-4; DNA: TGTGCCAGCAGTTTATCCAGCGGGGCATCCTACGAGCAGTACTTC; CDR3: CASSLSSGASYEQYF
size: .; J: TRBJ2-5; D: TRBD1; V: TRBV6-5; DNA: TGTGCCAGCAGTTGGTTCGGGACAGAAGAGACCCAGTACTTC; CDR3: CASSWFGTEETQYF
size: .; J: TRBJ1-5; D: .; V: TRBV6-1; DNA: TGTGCCAGCAGTGAAAGGATTGGGACTGCTGTACCAAATCAGCCCCAGCATTTT; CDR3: CASSERIGTAVPNQPQHF
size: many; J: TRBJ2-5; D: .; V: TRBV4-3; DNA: TGCGCCAGCAGCCAAAGTCGGTTGGAGACCCAGTACTTC; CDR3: CASSQSRLETQYF
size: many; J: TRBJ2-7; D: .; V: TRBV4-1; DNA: TGCGCCAGCAGCCAAGAAGGGGCCGGTAAGAATCAGCAGTACTTC; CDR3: CASSQEGAGKNQQYF
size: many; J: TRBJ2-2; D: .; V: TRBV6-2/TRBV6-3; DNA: TGTGCCAGCAGGGGGGGACTCCGCACCGGGGAGCTGTTTTTT; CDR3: CASRGGLRTGELFF
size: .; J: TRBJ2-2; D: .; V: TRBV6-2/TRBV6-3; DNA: TGTGCCAGCAGTTACTCGAAGGGGTCCACCGGGGAGCTGTTTTTT; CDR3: CASSYSKGSTGELFF
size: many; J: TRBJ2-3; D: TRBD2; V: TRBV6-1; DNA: TGTGCCAGCAGTGTAGCGGGATGGAGCACAGATACGCAGTATTTT; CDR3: CASSVAGWSTDTQYF
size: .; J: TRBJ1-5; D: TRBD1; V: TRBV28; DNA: TGTGCCAGCAGCCAACGAGGGCGGAACAGGGGGTTCGGACAGCCCCAGCATTTT; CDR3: CASSQRGRNRGFGQPQHF
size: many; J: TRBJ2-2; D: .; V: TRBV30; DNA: TGTGCCTGGAGTGTCGAGTATTCCGGGGAGCTGTTTTTT; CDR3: CAWSVEYSGELFF
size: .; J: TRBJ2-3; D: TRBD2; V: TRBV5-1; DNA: TGCGCCAGCAGCTTGGAGCGGGACTACACAGATACGCAGTATTTT; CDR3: CASSLERDYTDTQYF
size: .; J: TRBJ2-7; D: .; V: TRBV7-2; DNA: TGTGCCAGCAGCTACGGCACCTCGATCGGGACCGACTACGAGCATTACTTC; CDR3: CASSYGTSIGTDYEHYF
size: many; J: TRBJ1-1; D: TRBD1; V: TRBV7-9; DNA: TGTGCCAGCAGCCCGGGACAGGGGCGTTGGGGGACCACTGAAGCTTTCTTT; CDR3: CASSPGQGRWGTTEAFF
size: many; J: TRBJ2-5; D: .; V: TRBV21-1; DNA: TGTGCCAGCAGCAACGGGGAGACCCAGTACTTC; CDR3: CASSNGETQYF
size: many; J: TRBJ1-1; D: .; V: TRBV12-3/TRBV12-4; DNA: TGTGCCAGCAGCCAGATAGGGGAGACCACTGAAGCTTTCTTT; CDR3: CASSQIGETTEAFF
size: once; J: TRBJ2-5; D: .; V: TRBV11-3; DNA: TGTGCCAGCAGCTCGGGACCTGGCACCCAAGAGACCCAGTACTTC; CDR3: CASSSGPGTQETQYF
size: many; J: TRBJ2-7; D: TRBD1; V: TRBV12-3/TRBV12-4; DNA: TGTGCCAGCAGGGGCAGGACAGGGGGGCAAGGCGAGCAGTACTTC; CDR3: CASRGRTGGQGEQYF
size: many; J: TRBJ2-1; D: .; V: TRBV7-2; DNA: TGTGCCAGCAGCTTAGCTTTGCGAGACCCCTACAATGAGCAGTTCTTC; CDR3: CASSLALRDPYNEQFF
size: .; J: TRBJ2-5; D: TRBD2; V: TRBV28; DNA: TGTGCCAGCACTAGCGGGAGAAGAGGCGGAGAGACCCAGTACTTC; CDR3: CASTSGRRGGETQYF
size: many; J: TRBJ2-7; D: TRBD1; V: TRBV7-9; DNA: TGTGCCAGCAGCGGCCGGGACAGCCACTCCTACGAGCAGTACTTC; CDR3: CASSGRDSHSYEQYF
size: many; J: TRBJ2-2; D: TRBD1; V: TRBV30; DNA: TGTGCCTGGAGTGCTATAGACAGGGTCACCGGGGAGCTGTTTTTT; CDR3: CAWSAIDRVTGELFF
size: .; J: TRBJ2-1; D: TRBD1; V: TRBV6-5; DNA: TGTGCCAGCAGCCCTGACAGGGAAGAGTCCTACAATGAGCAGTTCTTC; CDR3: CASSPDREESYNEQFF
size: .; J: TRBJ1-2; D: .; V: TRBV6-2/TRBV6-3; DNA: TGTGCCAGCAGTTACGCGGGAAATGGCTACACCTTC; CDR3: CASSYAGNGYTF
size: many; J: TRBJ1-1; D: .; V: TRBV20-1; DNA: TGCAGTGCTAGTTCGAACACTGAAGCTTTCTTT; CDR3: CSASSNTEAFF
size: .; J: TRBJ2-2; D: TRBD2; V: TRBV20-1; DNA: TGCAGTGCTAGAGTCGCGGGAGGGTGGACCGGGGAGCTGTTTTTT; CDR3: CSARVAGGWTGELFF
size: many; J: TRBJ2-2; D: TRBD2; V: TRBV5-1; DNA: TGCGCCAGCCAATCCGGGACTAGGTCGGCCCCCGGGGAGCTGTTTTTT; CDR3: CASQSGTRSAPGELFF